This entry concerns a single T cell receptor beta chain. The data belong to a study of Ad26.COV2.S vaccination and SARS-CoV-2 variants. Study background: Doses of Ad26.COV2.S were injected into muscle once or twice, 56 days apart.

The assay was immunoSEQ multiplex PCR, and TCRdb's table has in-frame clones only and misses some. Of roughly 320,000 clones detected, around four fifths appear once; the ten largest clones hold approximately 2%. As to treatment: 19 received Ad26.COV2.S at low or high dose, single or two shots; about 5 received placebo; per-sample allocation not given. Sampling was performed 63 days after the first vaccine or placebo injection. In Boston, an adult donor aged 18-55 years took part. CDR1 is SEHNR and CDR2 is FQNEAQ in the germline V gene (reference sequence). With 4 bases clipped from V and 5 bases from J, the junction kept 8 bases outside the gene matches. There are 14 residues in the CDR3.

Sequencing used peripheral blood, obtained in a trial of Ad26.COV2.S vaccine versus placebo. The TCR sequence derives from a person aged 18-60 years who received the Ad26.COV2.S COVID-19 vaccine or a placebo. The rearrangement uses TRBV7-9 and TRBJ2-7, with 7 bases that match TRBD1. The CDR3 loop is CASSSATGVHEQYF. CDR3 coding DNA: TGTGCCAGCAGCTCGGCCACAGGGGTGCACGAGCAGTACTTC.